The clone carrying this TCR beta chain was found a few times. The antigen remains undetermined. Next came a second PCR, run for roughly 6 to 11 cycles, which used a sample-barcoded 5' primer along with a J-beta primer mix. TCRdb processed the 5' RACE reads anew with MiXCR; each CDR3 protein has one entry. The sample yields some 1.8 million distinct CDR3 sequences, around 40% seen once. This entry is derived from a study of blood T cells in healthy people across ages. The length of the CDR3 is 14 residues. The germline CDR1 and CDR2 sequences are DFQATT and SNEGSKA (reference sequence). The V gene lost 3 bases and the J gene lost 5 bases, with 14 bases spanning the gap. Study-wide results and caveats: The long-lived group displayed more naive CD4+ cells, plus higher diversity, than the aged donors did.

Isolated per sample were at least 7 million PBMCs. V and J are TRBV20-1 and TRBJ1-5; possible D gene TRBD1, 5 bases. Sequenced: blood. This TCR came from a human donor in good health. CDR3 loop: CSASQGTRDQPQHF. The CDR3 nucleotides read TGCAGTGCTAGTCAGGGTACGCGGGATCAGCCCCAGCATTTT.